The 32 T cell receptor beta chains below come from one sample, sequenced in a study of response to subunit inactivated influenza vaccine. One entry per CDR3 protein results from TCRdb running MiXCR on the RT-PCR reads. Of more than 550,000 distinct CDR3 sequences listed, about 11% were seen once; the top ten hold 8% to 13%. The sample also formed part of further work on T cells expressing NK-cell markers. As that report states: 5'RACE template switching with UMIs produced the TCR beta cDNA.

Here the sequenced sample was PBMCs from blood, taken on the day of vaccination. The origin of the receptors is a man aged 45-60 years who received an inactivated influenza vaccine.

V gene TRBV7-2 combines with J gene TRBJ2-2, with TRBD1 as a possible D gene (5 bases). Between the trimmed V and J ends, which lost 2 bases and 7 bases, there was a span of 11 bases. This CDR3 has 14 amino acids. The germline gives CDR1 SGHTA, CDR2 FQGNSA. CDR3 in amino acids: CASSLKGLGGELFF. The CDR3 DNA follows: TGTGCCAGCAGCTTAAAGGGGTTGGGCGGGGAGCTGTTTTTT. Supplemented by reference TRBV7-2 and TRBJ2-2, the full variable domain reads GAGVSQSPSNKVTEKGKDVELRCDPISGHTALYWYRQSLGQGLEFLIYFQGNSAPDKSGLPSDRFSAERTGGSVSTLTIQRTQQEDSAVYLCASSLKGLGGELFFGEGSRLTVL.

This rearrangement joins TRBV15 to TRBJ2-1; TRBD1 is a possible D gene (6 bases). From germline, CDR1 is LNHNV and CDR2 YYDKDF (reference sequence). The CDR3 covers 16 residues. The V gene lost 5 bases and the J gene lost 0 bases, with 14 bases spanning the gap. The DNA of the CDR3 is TGTGCCACCAGCTATCCAGGGGCGAGCTCCTACAATGAGCAGTTCTTC. This gives the protein CATSYPGASSYNEQFF.

This clonotype was counted a few times. V gene TRBV4-2 combines with J gene TRBJ2-3, with D perhaps TRBD2 (6 bases). The germline CDR1 and CDR2 sequences are LGHNA and YNFKEQ. The CDR3 length is 14 residues. V lost 3 bases and J lost 0, with 7 bases in between. Here the CDR3 reads CASSQRDSTDTQYF. CDR3 nucleotide sequence: TGTGCCAGCAGCCAGCGGGATAGCACAGATACGCAGTATTTT.

This clonotype occurred a few times. The gene calls are TRBV20-1 and TRBJ2-1; possibly TRBD2 for D (6 bases). The V and J ends lost 5 bases and 2 bases respectively, with 13 bases between them. Germline values: CDR1 DFQATT, CDR2 SNEGSKA (reference sequence). This CDR3 is 14 amino acids long. CDR3 coding DNA: TGCAGTGCTCCCGGGAGCGCCCCCTACAATGAGCAGTTCTTC. It encodes CSAPGSAPYNEQFF.

This clonotype was observed a handful of times. The chain recombines TRBV19 with TRBJ2-1; a weak D match, TRBD2 (6 bases). The ends were cut back, 1 base at V and 5 bases at J, with 15 bases in the middle. This CDR3 region has 16 residues. The germline V gene encodes CDR1 LNHDA and CDR2 SQIVND (reference sequence). The CDR3 loop reads CASSIGGRGWNNEQFF. CDR3 nucleotide sequence: TGTGCCAGTAGTATAGGTGGGCGGGGCTGGAACAATGAGCAGTTCTTC.

This chain joins TRBV4-1 and TRBJ2-1; 10 bases fit TRBD1. Trimming at V came to 5 bases and at J to 3 bases, leaving 4 bases not matched to a gene. The CDR3 covers 15 residues. CDR1 and CDR2 (germline): MGHRA, YSYEKL. CDR3 amino acids: CASSYGQGGYNEQFF. CDR3 nucleotide sequence: TGCGCCAGCAGCTACGGACAGGGGGGCTACAATGAGCAGTTCTTC.

The V call is TRBV11-1, the J call TRBJ2-5, with TRBD2 matching 7 bases. Germline-derived CDR1 and CDR2 are SGHAT and FQDESV (reference sequence). There are 17 residues in the CDR3. The V and J ends lost 1 base and 4 bases, in that order; junction bases with no gene match: 12. CDR3 amino acids: CASSLDVWRERGETQYF. The CDR3 DNA reads TGTGCCAGCAGCTTAGACGTCTGGCGGGAGAGAGGAGAGACCCAGTACTTC.

There are a few counts of this clonotype. This sequence joins TRBV18 and TRBJ2-3, with no clear D. V was trimmed by 2 bases and J by 0 bases, leaving 6 bases between them. The germline gives CDR1 KGHSH, CDR2 LQKENI. The CDR3 has 14 residues. CDR3 coding DNA: TGTGCCAGCTCACCAATTCCCAGCACAGATACGCAGTATTTT. Encoded protein: CASSPIPSTDTQYF.

V usage is TRBV20-1 and J usage is TRBJ2-7, with D perhaps TRBD2 (6 bases). Germline V gives CDR1 DFQATT, CDR2 SNEGSKA (reference sequence). This CDR3 has 12 amino acids. The ends were cut back, 3 bases at V and 2 bases at J, with 8 bases in the middle. Here the CDR3 reads CSASGRPYEQYF. The CDR3 bases are TGCAGTGCTAGCGGGAGACCCTACGAGCAGTACTTC.

The gene calls are TRBV12-3 or TRBV12-4 and TRBJ2-3; 9 bases align to TRBD2. CDR3 length: 14 residues. V was clipped by 7 bases and J by 4 bases; unmatched bases: 6. The CDR3, as DNA: TGTGCCAGCACCGTAGCGGGAGCGGCAGATACGCAGTATTTT. Its translation is CASTVAGAADTQYF.

The V and J genes are TRBV18 and TRBJ1-1; D is uncertain. The V gene's germline CDR1 is KGHSH and CDR2 LQKENI. CDR3 length: 13 amino acids. V gave up 6 bases and J gave up 5 bases, with 13 bases separating them. This CDR3 is CASSVDTRTEAFF. DNA of the CDR3: TGTGCCAGCTCGGTTGACACGAGGACTGAAGCTTTCTTT.

In this sample, this clonotype turned up many times. V usage is TRBV7-9 and J usage is TRBJ1-1; 7 positions match TRBD1. V dropped 1 base and J dropped 2; count of bases not matched to a gene: 10. The CDR3 sequence is 17 residues long. CDR1 is SEHNR and CDR2 is FQNEAQ in the germline V gene (reference sequence). The CDR3 region is CASSLDLGGRGNTEAFF. CDR3 sequence (DNA): TGTGCCAGCAGCTTAGATTTAGGGGGCAGGGGTAACACTGAAGCTTTCTTT. Full variable domain (outside the CDR3, taken from reference TRBV7-9 and TRBJ1-1): DTGVSQNPRHKITKRGQNVTFRCDPISEHNRLYWYRQTLGQGPEFLTYFQNEAQLEKSRLLSDRFSAERPKGSFSTLEIQRTEQGDSAMYLCASSLDLGGRGNTEAFFGQGTRLTVV.

This clonotype was counted many times. The chain has TRBV18 and TRBJ2-4; possibly TRBD2 for D (6 bases). The CDR3 is made up of 16 amino acids. Germline CDR1 KGHSH, CDR2 LQKENI. V was cut by 3 bases and J by 3 bases, with 15 bases left in between. CDR3 coding DNA: TGTGCCAGCTCACCGGGCGGGGATCCGGGCAAAAACATTCAGTACTTC. Its protein is CASSPGGDPGKNIQYF.

This chain links TRBV5-4 with TRBJ2-5; TRBD2 matches at 8 bases. Trimming removed 0 bases from V and 7 bases from J; junction bases left unmatched: 8. Germline-derived CDR1 and CDR2 are SGHNT and YYREEE (reference sequence). This CDR3 has 15 residues. The CDR3, as DNA: TGTGCCAGCAGCTTGGTAGGACTAGCCGATGGGACCCAGTACTTC. It specifies CASSLVGLADGTQYF.

This clonotype was seen ten or more times. This sequence joins TRBV5-1 and TRBJ1-1, with 9 bases identical to TRBD1. CDR1 SGHRS and CDR2 YFSETQ come from the germline V gene. The J segment lost 4 bases and the V segment lost 4 bases, leaving 8 bases of the junction unmatched. The CDR3 length is 15 residues. The CDR3 here is CASSRNRGPGTEAFF. In DNA form, the CDR3 reads TGCGCCAGCAGCAGGAACAGGGGGCCGGGCACTGAAGCTTTCTTT.

This chain links TRBV28 with TRBJ2-1, with D possibly matching TRBD2 (6 bases). Germline loops: CDR1 MDHEN, CDR2 SYDVKM. The CDR3 length is 15 residues. V gave up 5 bases and J gave up 4 bases, with 15 bases separating them. The DNA for the CDR3 is TGTGCCAGCAGTCCCCCGGGGGAATGGTACAATGAGCAGTTCTTC. This encodes CASSPPGEWYNEQFF.

The CDR3: CASTPGQGPNTEAFF. As DNA, the CDR3 is TGTGCCAGCACCCCGGGACAGGGACCGAACACTGAAGCTTTCTTT. The chain joins TRBV6-4 to TRBJ1-1; TRBD1 agrees at 9 bases. The CDR3 spans 15 residues. The trim removed 7 bases at V and 1 base at J, leaving 7 bases unmatched. CDR1 is MRHNA, CDR2 SNTAGT, per germline.

The J gene is TRBJ1-2, the V gene TRBV7-2; D unresolved. The V gene's germline CDR1 is SGHTA and CDR2 FQGNSA. V was pared by 4 bases and J by 2 bases, with 8 bases between. This CDR3 comprises 13 residues. The chain's CDR3 is CASSWDLNYGYTF. Here the CDR3 DNA reads TGTGCCAGCAGCTGGGATCTGAACTATGGCTACACCTTC.

This clonotype was found a few times. The chain employs TRBV28 and TRBJ2-7; no clear D. The CDR3 is 13 residues long. Germline V gene data show CDR1 as MDHEN and CDR2 as SYDVKM. Trimming took off 1 base at V and 6 bases at J, with 10 bases between the two ends. CDR3 sequence: CASSLSEYSEQYF. Here the CDR3 DNA reads TGTGCCAGCAGTTTATCCGAGTACAGCGAGCAGTACTTC.

This clonotype was recorded many times. V is TRBV7-2 and J is TRBJ2-3; 8 bases align to TRBD2. Germline-derived CDR1 and CDR2 are SGHTA and FQGNSA. The ends lost 5 bases at V and 1 base at J; junction bases unmatched: 2. The CDR3 sequence is 14 residues long. The CDR3 spells CASSRGGGTDTQYF. In nucleotides, the CDR3 is TGTGCCAGCAGCCGGGGGGGAGGCACAGATACGCAGTATTTT.

This rearrangement joins TRBV19 to TRBJ2-3; weak D call: TRBD1 (6 bases). The CDR3 is made up of 16 amino acids. CDR1 is LNHDA and CDR2 is SQIVND in the germline V gene (reference sequence). V dropped 4 bases and J dropped 0 bases, with 14 bases sitting between them. The CDR3 DNA follows: TGTGCCAGTAGTAGAACAGGGTATACTAGCACAGATACGCAGTATTTT. It specifies CASSRTGYTSTDTQYF. Full variable domain (missing parts from reference TRBV19 and TRBJ2-3): DGGITQSPKYLFRKEGQNVTLSCEQNLNHDAMYWYRQDPGQGLRLIYYSQIVNDFQKGDIAEGYSVSREKKESFPLTVTSAQKNPTAFYLCASSRTGYTSTDTQYFGPGTRLTVL.

The chain is built from TRBV28 and TRBJ2-2; 12 bases are shared with TRBD2. The CDR3 length is 14 residues. The germline gives CDR1 MDHEN, CDR2 SYDVKM. V gave up 10 bases and J gave up 9 bases; unmatched junction bases: 9. The DNA for the CDR3 is TGTGCCACCGAACCTAGCGGGAGGGCCCGGGAGCTGTTTTTT. Its protein is CATEPSGRARELFF.

A few counts support this clonotype. The chain recombines TRBV6-2 or TRBV6-3 with TRBJ2-4; 7 nucleotides agree with TRBD2. The V segment lost 5 bases and the J segment 1 base; nucleotides outside the gene matches: 5. Germline lookup yields CDR1 MNHEY and CDR2 SVGEGT. The CDR3 is made up of 15 amino acids. CDR3 amino acids: CASSTHSGAKNIQYF. Written as DNA, the CDR3 is TGTGCCAGCAGTACCCATAGCGGGGCCAAAAACATTCAGTACTTC.

This rearrangement joins TRBV7-2 to TRBJ2-7; possibly TRBD2 for D (5 bases). The V end lost 3 bases, the J end lost 2 bases, and 14 bases lay between the germline ends. Germline CDR1 is SGHTA and CDR2 is FQGNSA. The CDR3 sequence is 15 residues long. The CDR3 nucleotides read TGTGCCAGCAGCTTGCAGACCGCGAGGGCCTACGAGCAGTACTTC. Residues: CASSLQTARAYEQYF.

CDR3 nucleotides: TGCGCCAGCAGGTTTTTAATGGGGGCGAACACTGAAGCTTTCTTT. Residues: CASRFLMGANTEAFF. This rearrangement joins TRBV10-2 to TRBJ1-1, with D maybe TRBD1 (6 bases). The CDR3 length is 15 residues. The germline V gene has CDR1 WSHSY and CDR2 SAAADI. V was cut by 6 bases and J by 1 base, with 15 bases left in between.

The V call is TRBV7-9, the J call TRBJ2-3; D unresolved. The germline V gene encodes CDR1 SEHNR and CDR2 FQNEAQ (reference sequence). Trimming pared 5 bases from V and 7 bases from J, leaving 13 bases between. The CDR3 totals 13 residues. The CDR3 region is CASSPSVRHTQYF. CDR3 nucleotides: TGTGCCAGCAGCCCTTCGGTACGACATACGCAGTATTTT.

The rearrangement links TRBV6-5 to TRBJ2-7, with a tentative D call TRBD2 (7 bases). The CDR3 totals 14 residues. Trimming took off 2 bases at V and 2 bases at J, with 10 bases between the two ends. Per the germline V gene, CDR1 is MNHEY and CDR2 is SVGAGI. The CDR3 bases are TGTGCCAGCAGTTACGGGCGGGGGCCCTACGAGCAGTACTTC. Protein: CASSYGRGPYEQYF.

This clonotype was detected a few times. This chain links TRBV10-3 with TRBJ1-6; D may be TRBD1 (5 bases). CDR3 length: 14 amino acids. The V gene's germline CDR1 is ENHRY and CDR2 SYGVKD. The germline V and J ends were trimmed by 2 bases and 7 bases, with 9 bases remaining between them. DNA for the CDR3: TGTGCCATCAGTGAGGGGACTCGGAATTCACCCCTCCACTTT. Translated: CAISEGTRNSPLHF.

This clonotype was seen a few times. This chain uses TRBV7-2 with TRBJ2-7; D might be TRBD1 or TRBD2, each matching 5 bases. Trimming took off 0 bases at V and 6 bases at J, with 9 bases between the two ends. Germline V CDR1 and CDR2: SGHTA, FQGNSA. The CDR3 has 13 amino acids. CDR3 loop: CASSLAGTGEQYF. The CDR3 region has the DNA TGTGCCAGCAGCTTAGCCGGGACGGGCGAGCAGTACTTC. Full variable domain (remainder filled in from reference TRBV7-2 and TRBJ2-7): GAGVSQSPSNKVTEKGKDVELRCDPISGHTALYWYRQSLGQGLEFLIYFQGNSAPDKSGLPSDRFSAERTGGSVSTLTIQRTQQEDSAVYLCASSLAGTGEQYFGPGTRLTVT.

Many counts were recorded for this clonotype. This chain connects TRBV9 to TRBJ2-5, with 7 bases that match TRBD1. Trimming at V came to 0 bases and at J to 0 bases, leaving 5 bases not matched to a gene. The germline CDR1 and CDR2 sequences are SGDLS and YYNGEE. This CDR3 spans 16 amino acids. CDR3 DNA: TGTGCCAGCAGCGTAGGGGTCAGGGGGTACCAAGAGACCCAGTACTTC. Its translation is CASSVGVRGYQETQYF. The full variable domain, its missing parts supplied by reference TRBV9 and TRBJ2-5, is DSGVTQTPKHLITATGQRVTLRCSPRSGDLSVYWYQQSLDQGLQFLIQYYNGEERAKGNILERFSAQQFPDLHSELNLSSLELGDSALYFCASSVGVRGYQETQYFGPGTRLLVL.

This clonotype was detected only a few times. J is TRBJ2-3 and V is TRBV20-1, with 7 bases identical to TRBD2. This CDR3 contains 14 residues. The germline gives CDR1 DFQATT, CDR2 SNEGSKA (reference sequence). The V gene end was trimmed by 3 bases and the J gene end by 3 bases; junction bases not matched to a gene: 6. The CDR3: CSASRVSGTDTQYF. The CDR3 nucleotides read TGCAGTGCTAGTCGGGTTAGCGGGACAGATACGCAGTATTTT.

This clonotype showed up just a few times. The J gene is TRBJ2-7, the V gene TRBV4-2; no firm D call. Germline V gene data show CDR1 as LGHNA and CDR2 as YNFKEQ. Between the trimmed V and J ends, which lost 1 base and 0 bases, there was a span of 10 bases. This CDR3 has 15 residues. The CDR3 loop is CASSQGGRHSYEQYF. CDR3 DNA sequence: TGTGCCAGCAGCCAAGGGGGTCGACACTCCTACGAGCAGTACTTC.